The source of this T cell receptor beta chain is a study of T cells after yellow fever vaccination. General observations from the study: Overall, a small share of clonotypes was seen in both CD4 and CD8 compartments. There was a possibility that FACS-sorted repertoires contained abundant clonotypes contaminating from the bulk population.

Trimming cost V 4 bases and J 1 base, with 10 bases left between them. CDR3 length: 14 amino acids. Germline values: CDR1 ENHRY, CDR2 SYGVKD. Comment on this clonotype: Its antigen is undetermined.

TCRdb passed the 5' RACE reads through MiXCR, listing each CDR3 protein once. The sample yields some 240,000 distinct CDR3 sequences, about 5.2% seen once. The source is a man aged 18 to 30 who received the YFV17D yellow fever vaccine. The chain links TRBV10-3 to TRBJ1-1, with unresolved D. The sample in question was CD4+ T cells sorted from PBMCs, obtained on the day of the yellow fever booster vaccination. CDR3: CAISVRQQNTEAFF. DNA of the CDR3: TGTGCCATCAGTGTGCGGCAGCAGAACACTGAAGCTTTCTTT.